This TCR beta chain emerged from a study of control samples from healthy donors and cancer patients. After removal of 2 bases from V and 5 bases from J, the junction contained 4 bases not matched to a gene. Germline V gene lookup returns CDR1 SNHLY and CDR2 FYNNEI. CDR3 length equals 14 residues. TCRdb keeps only in-frame clones here, not all; method: immunoSEQ multiplex PCR. The data contain tens of thousands of clones, roughly 85% of them singletons. This chain links TRBV2 with TRBJ1-1; 8 bases align to TRBD1. The sequenced material came from PBMCs. The TCR was taken from a woman between 50 and 59 years old with lung cancer. In DNA, the CDR3 is TGTGCCAGCAGTGAAACAGGGGGTGGGACTGAAGCTTTCTTT. Translating gives CASSETGGGTEAFF.